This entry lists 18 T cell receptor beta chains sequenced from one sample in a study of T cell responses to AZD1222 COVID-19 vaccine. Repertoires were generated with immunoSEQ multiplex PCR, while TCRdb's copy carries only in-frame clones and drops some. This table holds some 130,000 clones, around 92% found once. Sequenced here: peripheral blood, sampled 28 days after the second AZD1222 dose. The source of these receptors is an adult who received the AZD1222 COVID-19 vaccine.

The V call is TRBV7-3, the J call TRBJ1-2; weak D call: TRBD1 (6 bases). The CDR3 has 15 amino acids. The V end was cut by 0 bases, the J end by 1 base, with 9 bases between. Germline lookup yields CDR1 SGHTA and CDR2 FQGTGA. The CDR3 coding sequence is TGTGCCAGCAGCTTAACGGGGGCTGGTAACTATGGCTACACCTTC. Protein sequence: CASSLTGAGNYGYTF.

CDR3 DNA: TGTGCCAGCTCACCACCCAGTGGTATCGGCTATGGCTACACCTTC. The encoded protein is CASSPPSGIGYGYTF. The gene calls are TRBV18 and TRBJ1-2; D remains ambiguous. Germline V gives CDR1 KGHSH, CDR2 LQKENI. The CDR3 totals 15 residues. The germline V and J ends were trimmed by 0 bases and 4 bases, with 12 bases remaining between them. The complete variable domain, with remaining parts taken from reference TRBV18 and TRBJ1-2, reads NAGVMQNPRHLVRRRGQEARLRCSPMKGHSHVYWYRQLPEEGLKFMVYLQKENIIDESGMPKERFSAEFPKEGPSILRIQQVVRGDSAAYFCASSPPSGIGYGYTFGSGTRLTVV.

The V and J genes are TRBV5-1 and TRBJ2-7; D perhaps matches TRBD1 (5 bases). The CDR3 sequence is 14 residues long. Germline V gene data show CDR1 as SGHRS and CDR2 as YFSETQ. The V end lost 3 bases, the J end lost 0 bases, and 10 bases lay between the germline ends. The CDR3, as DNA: TGCGCCAGCAGCTACGCGACAGCCTCCTACGAGCAGTACTTC. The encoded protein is CASSYATASYEQYF.

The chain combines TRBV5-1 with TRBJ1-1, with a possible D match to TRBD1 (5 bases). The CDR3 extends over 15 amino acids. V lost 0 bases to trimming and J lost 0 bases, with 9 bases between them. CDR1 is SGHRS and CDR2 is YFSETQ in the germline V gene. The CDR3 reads CASSLGAGMNTEAFF. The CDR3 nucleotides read TGCGCCAGCAGCTTGGGGGCAGGGATGAACACTGAAGCTTTCTTT.

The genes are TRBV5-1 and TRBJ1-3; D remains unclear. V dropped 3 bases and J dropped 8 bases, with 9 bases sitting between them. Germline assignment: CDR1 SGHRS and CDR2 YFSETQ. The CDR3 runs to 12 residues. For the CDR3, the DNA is TGCGCCAGCAGCTCCGCGAGGGACACCATATATTTT. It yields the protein CASSSARDTIYF.

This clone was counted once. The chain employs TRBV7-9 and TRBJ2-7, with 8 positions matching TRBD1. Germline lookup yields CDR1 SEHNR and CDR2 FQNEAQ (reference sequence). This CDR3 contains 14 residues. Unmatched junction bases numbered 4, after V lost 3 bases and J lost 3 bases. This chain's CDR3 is CASSLGQANYEQYF. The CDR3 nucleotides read TGTGCCAGCAGCTTGGGACAGGCGAACTACGAGCAGTACTTC.

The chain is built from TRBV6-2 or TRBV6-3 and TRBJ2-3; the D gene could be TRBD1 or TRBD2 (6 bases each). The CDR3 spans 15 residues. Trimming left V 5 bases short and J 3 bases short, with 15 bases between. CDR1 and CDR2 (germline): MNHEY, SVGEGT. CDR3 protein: CASSKGGRATDTQYF. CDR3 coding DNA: TGTGCCAGCAGTAAGGGGGGCAGGGCTACAGATACGCAGTATTTT.

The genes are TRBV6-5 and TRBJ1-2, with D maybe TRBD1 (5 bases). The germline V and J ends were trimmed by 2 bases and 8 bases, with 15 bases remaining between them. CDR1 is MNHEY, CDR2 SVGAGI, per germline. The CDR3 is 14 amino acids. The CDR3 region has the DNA TGTGCCAGCAGTTACAACAGGCTCCAGCAGGGCTACACCTTC. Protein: CASSYNRLQQGYTF.

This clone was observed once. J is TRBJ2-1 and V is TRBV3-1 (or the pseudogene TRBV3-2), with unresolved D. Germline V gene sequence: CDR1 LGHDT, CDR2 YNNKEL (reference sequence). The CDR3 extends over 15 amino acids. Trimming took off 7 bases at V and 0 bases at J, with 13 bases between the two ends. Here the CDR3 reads CASMNLSNSYNEQFF. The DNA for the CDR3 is TGTGCCAGCATGAATTTGAGCAACTCCTACAATGAGCAGTTCTTC.

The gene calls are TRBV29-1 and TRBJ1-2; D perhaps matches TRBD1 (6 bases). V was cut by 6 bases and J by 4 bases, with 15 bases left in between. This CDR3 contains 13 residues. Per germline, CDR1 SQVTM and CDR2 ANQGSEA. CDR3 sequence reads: CSVLDSLLYGYTF. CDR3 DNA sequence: TGCAGCGTCTTGGACAGCCTACTCTATGGCTACACCTTC. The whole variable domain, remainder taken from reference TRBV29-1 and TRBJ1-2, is SAVISQKPSRDICQRGTSLTIQCQVDSQVTMMFWYRQQPGQSLTLIATANQGSEATYESGFVIDKFPISRPNLTFSTLTVSNMSPEDSSIYLCSVLDSLLYGYTFGSGTRLTVV.

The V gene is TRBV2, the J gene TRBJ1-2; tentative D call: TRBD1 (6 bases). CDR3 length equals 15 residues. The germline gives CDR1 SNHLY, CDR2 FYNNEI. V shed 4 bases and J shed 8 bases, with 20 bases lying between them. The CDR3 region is CASSGTGSTSRGYTF. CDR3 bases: TGTGCCAGCAGTGGAACAGGGAGTACGTCTCGCGGCTACACCTTC.

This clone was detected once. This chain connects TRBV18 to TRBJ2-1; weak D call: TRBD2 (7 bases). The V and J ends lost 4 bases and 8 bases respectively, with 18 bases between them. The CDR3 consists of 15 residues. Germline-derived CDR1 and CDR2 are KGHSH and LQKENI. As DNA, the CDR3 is TGTGCCAGCTCACGGGGACGGGGGGCGCGCGATGAGCAGTTCTTC. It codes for CASSRGRGARDEQFF.

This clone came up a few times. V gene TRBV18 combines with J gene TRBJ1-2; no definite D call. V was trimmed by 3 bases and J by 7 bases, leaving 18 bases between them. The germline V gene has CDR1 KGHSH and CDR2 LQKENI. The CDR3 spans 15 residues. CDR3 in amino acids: CASSPQSGGWSGYTF. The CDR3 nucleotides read TGTGCCAGCTCACCCCAGAGCGGTGGGTGGTCTGGCTACACCTTC.

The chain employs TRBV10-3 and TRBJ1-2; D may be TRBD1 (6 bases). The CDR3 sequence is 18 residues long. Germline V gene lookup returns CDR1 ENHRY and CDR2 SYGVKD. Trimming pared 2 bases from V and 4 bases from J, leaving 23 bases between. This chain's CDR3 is CAISELQGSRRSFYGYTF. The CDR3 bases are TGTGCCATCAGTGAGCTACAGGGATCCCGACGTTCATTCTATGGCTACACCTTC.

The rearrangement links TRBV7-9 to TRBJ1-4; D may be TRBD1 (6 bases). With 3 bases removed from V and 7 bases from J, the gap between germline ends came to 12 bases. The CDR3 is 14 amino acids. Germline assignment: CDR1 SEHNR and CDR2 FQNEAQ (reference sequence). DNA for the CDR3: TGTGCCAGCAGCTTGTGGGGGCAGGGTGAAAAACTGTTTTTT. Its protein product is CASSLWGQGEKLFF.

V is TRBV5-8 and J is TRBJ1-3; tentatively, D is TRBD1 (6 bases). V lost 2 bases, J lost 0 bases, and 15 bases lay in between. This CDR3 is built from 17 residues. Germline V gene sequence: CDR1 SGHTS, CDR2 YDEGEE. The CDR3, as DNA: TGTGCCAGCAGCTTTGGGGGGGCCTCTTTCTCTGGAAACACCATATATTTT. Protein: CASSFGGASFSGNTIYF.

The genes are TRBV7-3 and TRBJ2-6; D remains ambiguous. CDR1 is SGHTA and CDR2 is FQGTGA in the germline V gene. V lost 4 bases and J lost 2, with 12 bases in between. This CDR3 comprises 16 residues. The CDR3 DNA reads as TGTGCCAGCAGCTCGGATCTGGGAACTGGGGCCAACGTCCTGACTTTC. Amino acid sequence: CASSSDLGTGANVLTF. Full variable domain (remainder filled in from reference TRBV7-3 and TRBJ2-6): GAGVSQTPSNKVTEKGKYVELRCDPISGHTALYWYRQSLGQGPEFLIYFQGTGAADDSGLPNDRFFAVRPEGSVSTLKIQRTERGDSAVYLCASSSDLGTGANVLTFGAGSRLTVL.

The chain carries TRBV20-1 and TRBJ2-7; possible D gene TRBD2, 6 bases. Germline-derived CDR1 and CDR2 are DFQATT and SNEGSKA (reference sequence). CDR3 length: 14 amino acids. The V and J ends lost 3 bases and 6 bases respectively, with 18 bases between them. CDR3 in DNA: TGCAGTGCTAGTAAGCGGGCCATGATGACCGAGCAGTACGTC. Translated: CSASKRAMMTEQYV.